Listed here are 20 T cell receptor beta chains from one sample, sequenced in a study of T cell repertoires in cytomegalovirus infection. TCRdb re-called the reads with MiXCR, one entry per CDR3 protein. This table has about 890,000 distinct CDR3 sequences, about 33% appearing once. Their recognized antigens are unknown. Sequenced material: cultured CD8+ T cells from PBMCs, taken from culture after CMV antigen stimulation. The origin of the receptors is a human donor in good health (CMV status not recorded). Some clones in this sample may be carry-over from other donors' samples.

The V call is TRBV29-1, the J call TRBJ2-1, with D hard to call. CDR1 and CDR2 from the germline V gene are SQVTM and ANQGSEA. This CDR3 region has 11 residues. Trimming took 8 bases from V and 7 from J, leaving 12 bases between them. The CDR3 DNA reads TGCAGCACCTTGCTGGGGAATGAGCAGTTCTTC. It specifies CSTLLGNEQFF.

The chain carries TRBV6-2 or TRBV6-3 and TRBJ2-4; perhaps TRBD2 as D (5 bases). Trimming pared 6 bases from V and 1 base from J, leaving 16 bases between. Looked up from germline, CDR1 is MNHEY and CDR2 is SVGEGT. The CDR3 consists of 16 residues. CDR3 in DNA: TGTGCCAGCAGCTGGCTGGGGAGAGGGGCCAAAAACATTCAGTACTTC. Translating gives CASSWLGRGAKNIQYF.

This clonotype was observed a handful of times. The chain is built from TRBV6-2 or TRBV6-3 and TRBJ2-7; a weak D match, TRBD1 (6 bases). The CDR3 covers 13 residues. Trimming shortened V by 5 bases and J by 4 bases, and 12 bases separated the two germline ends. The V gene's germline CDR1 is MNHEY and CDR2 SVGEGT. CDR3 coding DNA: TGTGCCAGCAGTCTCTTCGACAGGTACGAGCAGTACGTC. Amino acid sequence: CASSLFDRYEQYV.

This clonotype appeared a few times. The chain combines TRBV4-2 with TRBJ2-5; 9 nucleotides match TRBD2. Trimming removed 0 bases from V and 1 base from J; junction bases left unmatched: 12. CDR3 length: 19 residues. The germline gives CDR1 LGHNA, CDR2 YNFKEQ. The CDR3 sequence is CASSQDWTSSGGLQETQYF. CDR3 sequence (DNA): TGTGCCAGCAGCCAAGATTGGACCTCCAGCGGGGGGCTCCAAGAGACCCAGTACTTC.

The chain is built from TRBV12-3 or TRBV12-4 and TRBJ2-4; 7 bases match TRBD1. The trim removed 8 bases at V and 5 bases at J, leaving 6 bases unmatched. This CDR3 comprises 13 residues. The CDR3 coding sequence is TGTGCCAGCCTCCAGGGGGTAGAAAACATTCAGTACTTC. It yields the protein CASLQGVENIQYF.

This clonotype was counted only a few times. V gene TRBV10-2 combines with J gene TRBJ2-7, with D perhaps TRBD1 (6 bases). This CDR3 spans 15 amino acids. The germline V gene encodes CDR1 WSHSY and CDR2 SAAADI. The V end lost 4 bases, the J end lost 0 bases, and 13 bases lay between the germline ends. CDR3 loop: CASSVTGKSSYEQYF. The CDR3 coding sequence is TGCGCCAGCAGTGTGACAGGAAAAAGCTCCTACGAGCAGTACTTC.

This clonotype has only a few counts. This chain joins TRBV6-6 and TRBJ2-3, with D perhaps TRBD1 or TRBD2 (5 bases each). V lost 3 bases, J lost 4 bases, and 14 bases lay in between. CDR1 is MNHNY, CDR2 SVGAGI, per germline (reference sequence). The CDR3 is 15 residues long. The CDR3 sequence is CASSYEGPIADTQYF. In DNA form, the CDR3 reads TGTGCCAGCAGTTATGAGGGGCCGATCGCAGATACGCAGTATTTT.

This clonotype showed up just a few times. One end of the junction does not line up with germline, which may come from a read error. This chain links TRBV7-7 with TRBJ2-5, with D possibly being TRBD1 or TRBD2 (5 bases each). Germline V lookup: CDR1 SSHAT, CDR2 FNYEAQ (reference sequence). The length of the CDR3 is 15 residues. The CDR3 loop is CASSLGESSQETQYF. CDR3 sequence (DNA): TGTGCTAGCAGCTTGGGGGAAAGTAGCCAAGAGACCCAGTACTTC.

This rearrangement joins TRBV4-1 to TRBJ1-1, with D uncertain. Trimming removed 4 bases at V and 3 bases at J, with 12 bases between. Germline V gene lookup returns CDR1 MGHRA and CDR2 YSYEKL. This CDR3 has 14 amino acids. The DNA for the CDR3 is TGCGCCAGCAGCCTCGAGGATTCCTACACTGAAGCTTTCTTT. As protein: CASSLEDSYTEAFF.

The V gene is TRBV7-2, the J gene TRBJ2-1; a possible D gene is TRBD2 (6 bases). CDR3 length: 13 residues. V lost 3 bases and J lost 12, with 15 bases in between. Per germline, CDR1 SGHTA and CDR2 FQGNSA. CDR3 protein: CASSFRLEGSQFF. The CDR3 bases are TGTGCCAGCAGCTTCAGACTGGAGGGATCGCAGTTCTTC.

The V call is TRBV5-6, the J call TRBJ2-4; weak D call: TRBD2 (7 bases). V lost 3 bases to trimming and J lost 5 bases, with 21 bases between them. The germline V gene encodes CDR1 SGHDT and CDR2 YYEEEE. The CDR3 covers 17 residues. The CDR3 coding sequence is TGTGCCAGCAGCTCCCCTGAGGGGGGGATAGGGGAAAACATTCAGTACTTC. It codes for CASSSPEGGIGENIQYF.

This chain connects TRBV6-6 to TRBJ1-2; D not certain. The CDR3 has 14 residues. The ends were cut back, 1 base at V and 0 bases at J, with 6 bases in the middle. From germline, CDR1 is MNHNY and CDR2 SVGAGI (reference sequence). The CDR3 coding sequence is TGTGCCAGCAGTTACTTATGGTCTAACTATGGCTACACCTTC. Translated, it gives CASSYLWSNYGYTF.

J is TRBJ1-1 and V is TRBV10-2; tentatively, D is TRBD1 (6 bases). Germline V gives CDR1 WSHSY, CDR2 SAAADI. With 8 bases removed from V and 1 base from J, the gap between germline ends came to 8 bases. This CDR3 spans 12 amino acids. Written as DNA, the CDR3 is TGCGCCAGCGGGGACAAGAACACTGAAGCTTTCTTT. Encoded protein: CASGDKNTEAFF.

By sample fraction, this clonotype is medium-sized. The rearrangement joins TRBV19 to TRBJ1-2; no clear D gene. The germline gives CDR1 LNHDA, CDR2 SQIVND (reference sequence). The CDR3 is made up of 10 amino acids. Trimming took off 6 bases at V and 6 bases at J, with 5 bases between the two ends. The CDR3 coding sequence is TGTGCCAGTAGCCACAATGGCTACACCTTC. This encodes CASSHNGYTF.

The chain combines TRBV19 with TRBJ2-7; 7 bases line up with TRBD1. Per germline, CDR1 LNHDA and CDR2 SQIVND (reference sequence). The CDR3 has 12 residues. The J segment lost 5 bases and the V segment lost 5 bases, leaving 3 bases of the junction unmatched. The CDR3 protein is CASSQQGNEQYF. The DNA for the CDR3 is TGTGCCAGTAGTCAACAGGGGAACGAGCAGTACTTC.

The rearrangement joins TRBV27 to TRBJ2-7; 12 nucleotides align to TRBD2. The germline V gene has CDR1 MNHEY and CDR2 SMNVEV (reference sequence). The CDR3 loop spans 15 amino acids. The junction had 6 bases not matched to a gene; V was cut back by 6 bases and J by 3 bases. Written as DNA, the CDR3 is TGTGCCAGCAGCCGACTAGCGGGGGAAGTCTACGAGCAGTACGTC. Amino acids: CASSRLAGEVYEQYV.

This clonotype was detected only a few times. The chain has TRBV13 and TRBJ1-5, with D maybe TRBD1 (5 bases). The CDR3 contains 16 residues. The germline V gene has CDR1 PRHDT and CDR2 FYEKMQ (reference sequence). V lost 0 bases, J lost 1 base, and 10 bases lay in between. CDR3 in amino acids: CASSLGWGESNQPQHF. CDR3 in DNA: TGTGCCAGCAGCTTAGGTTGGGGGGAAAGCAATCAGCCCCAGCATTTT.

This clonotype was observed a handful of times. The rearrangement links TRBV6-2 or TRBV6-3 to TRBJ2-5; 7 positions match TRBD2. CDR1 is MNHEY and CDR2 is SVGEGT in the germline V gene. The ends lost 8 bases at V and 3 bases at J; junction bases unmatched: 36. CDR3 size: 23 residues. CDR3 in amino acids: CASSLSRGGFSPAGSFLKETQYF. The CDR3 DNA reads TGTGCCAGCTCCCTAAGTCGGGGCGGATTTTCCCCAGCGGGGTCCTTCTTAAAAGAGACCCAGTACTTC.

This clonotype occurred a few times. V and J are TRBV27 and TRBJ2-7, with 12 bases matching TRBD1. CDR1 MNHEY and CDR2 SMNVEV come from the germline V gene (reference sequence). V was pared by 8 bases and J by 3 bases, with 17 bases of the junction left unmatched. The CDR3 has 18 residues. In nucleotides, the CDR3 is TGTGCCAGCGGGACTGGGACAGGGGGCCCCTTAAAGGTCTACGAGCAGTACTTC. Translated, it gives CASGTGTGGPLKVYEQYF.

The chain couples TRBV2 to TRBJ2-3; tentative D call: TRBD2 (5 bases). V lost 10 bases and J 1 base, leaving 15 bases between the germline ends. The germline V gene has CDR1 SNHLY and CDR2 FYNNEI. CDR3 length: 14 amino acids. The CDR3 sequence: CATDYNSRTDTQYF. CDR3 coding DNA: TGTGCCACCGACTATAACTCGCGCACAGATACGCAGTATTTT.